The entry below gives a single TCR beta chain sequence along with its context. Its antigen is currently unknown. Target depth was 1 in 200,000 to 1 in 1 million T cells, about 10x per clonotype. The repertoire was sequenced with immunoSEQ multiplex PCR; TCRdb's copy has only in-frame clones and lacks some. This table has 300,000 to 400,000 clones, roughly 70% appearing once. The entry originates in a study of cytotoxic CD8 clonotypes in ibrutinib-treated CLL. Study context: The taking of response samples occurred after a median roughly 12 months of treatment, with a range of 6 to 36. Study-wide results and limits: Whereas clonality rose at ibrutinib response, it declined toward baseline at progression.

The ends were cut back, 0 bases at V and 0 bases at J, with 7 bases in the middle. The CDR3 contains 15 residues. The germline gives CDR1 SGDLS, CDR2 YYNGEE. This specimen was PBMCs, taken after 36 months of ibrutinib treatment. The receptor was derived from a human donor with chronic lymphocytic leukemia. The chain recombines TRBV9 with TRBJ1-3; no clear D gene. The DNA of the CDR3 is TGTGCCAGCAGCGTAGGAATGAGCTCTGGAAACACCATATATTTT. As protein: CASSVGMSSGNTIYF.